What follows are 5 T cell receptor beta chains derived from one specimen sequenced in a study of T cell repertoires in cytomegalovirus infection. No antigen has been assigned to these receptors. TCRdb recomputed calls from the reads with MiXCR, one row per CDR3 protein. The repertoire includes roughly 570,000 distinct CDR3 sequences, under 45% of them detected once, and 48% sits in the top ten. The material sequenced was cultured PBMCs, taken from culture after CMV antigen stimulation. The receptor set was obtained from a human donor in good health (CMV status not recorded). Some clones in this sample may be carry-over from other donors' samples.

DNA of the CDR3: TGTGCCAGTAGGCCGACAGTAACCTATGGCTACACCTTC. It specifies CASRPTVTYGYTF. The V and J genes are TRBV19 and TRBJ1-2; maybe TRBD1 (5 bases). Germline CDR1 reads LNHDA; CDR2 reads SQIVND (reference sequence). Trimming removed 6 bases from V and 4 bases from J, with 12 bases in between. The CDR3 has 13 residues.

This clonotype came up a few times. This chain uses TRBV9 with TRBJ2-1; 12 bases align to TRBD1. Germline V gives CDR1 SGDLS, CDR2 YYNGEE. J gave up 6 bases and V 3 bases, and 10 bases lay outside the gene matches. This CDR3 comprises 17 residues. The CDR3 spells CASSERPSGQGANEQFF. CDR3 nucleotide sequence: TGTGCCAGCAGCGAACGTCCCTCGGGACAGGGGGCCAATGAGCAGTTCTTC.

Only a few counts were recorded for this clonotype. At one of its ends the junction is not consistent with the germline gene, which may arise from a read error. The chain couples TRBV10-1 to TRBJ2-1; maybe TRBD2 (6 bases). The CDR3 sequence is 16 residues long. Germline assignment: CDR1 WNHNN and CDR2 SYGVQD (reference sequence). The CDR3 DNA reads TGCGCCAGCAGTCACCGGACTACCACCTCCCACAATGAGCAGTTCTTC. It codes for CASSHRTTTSHNEQFF.

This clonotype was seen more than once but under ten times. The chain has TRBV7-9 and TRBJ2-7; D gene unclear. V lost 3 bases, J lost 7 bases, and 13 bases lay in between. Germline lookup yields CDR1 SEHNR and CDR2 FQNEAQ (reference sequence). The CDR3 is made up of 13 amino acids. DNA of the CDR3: TGTGCCAGCAGCTTCTACAGCGTGACGGAGCAGTACTTC. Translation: CASSFYSVTEQYF.

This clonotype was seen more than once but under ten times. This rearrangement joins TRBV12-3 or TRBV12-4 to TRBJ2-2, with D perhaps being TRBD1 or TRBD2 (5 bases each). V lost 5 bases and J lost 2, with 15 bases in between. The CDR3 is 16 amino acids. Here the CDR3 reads CASSHPRGANTGELFF. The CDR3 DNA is TGTGCCAGCAGTCACCCACGGGGCGCAAACACCGGGGAGCTGTTTTTT.